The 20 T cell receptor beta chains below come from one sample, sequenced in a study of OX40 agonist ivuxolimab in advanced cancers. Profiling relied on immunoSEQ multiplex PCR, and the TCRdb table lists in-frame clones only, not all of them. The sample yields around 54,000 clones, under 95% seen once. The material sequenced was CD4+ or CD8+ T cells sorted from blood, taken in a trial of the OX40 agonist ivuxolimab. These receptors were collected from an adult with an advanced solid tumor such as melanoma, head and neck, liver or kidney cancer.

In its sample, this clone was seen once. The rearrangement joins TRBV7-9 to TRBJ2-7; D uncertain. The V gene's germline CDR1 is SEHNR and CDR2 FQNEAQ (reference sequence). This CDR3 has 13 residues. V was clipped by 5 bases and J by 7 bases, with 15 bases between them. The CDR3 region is CASSLVGRLEQYF. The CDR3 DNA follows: TGTGCCAGCAGCCTAGTGGGCCGGTTGGAGCAGTACTTC.

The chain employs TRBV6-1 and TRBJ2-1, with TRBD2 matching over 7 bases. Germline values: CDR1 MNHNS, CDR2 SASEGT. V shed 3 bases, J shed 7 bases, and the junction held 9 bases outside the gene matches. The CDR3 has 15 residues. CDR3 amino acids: CASSDEGSSGNEQFF. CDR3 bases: TGTGCCAGCAGTGATGAAGGGTCTAGCGGTAATGAGCAGTTCTTC.

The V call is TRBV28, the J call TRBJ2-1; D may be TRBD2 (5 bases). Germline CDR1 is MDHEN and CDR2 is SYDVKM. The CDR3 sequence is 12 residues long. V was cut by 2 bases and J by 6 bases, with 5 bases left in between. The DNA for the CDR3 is TGTGCCAGCAGTTTAGAGGGCAATGAGCAGTTCTTC. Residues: CASSLEGNEQFF.

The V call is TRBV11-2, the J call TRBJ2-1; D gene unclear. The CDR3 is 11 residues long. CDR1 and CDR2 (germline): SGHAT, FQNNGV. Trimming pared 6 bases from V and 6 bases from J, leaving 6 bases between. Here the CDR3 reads CASSGPNEQFF. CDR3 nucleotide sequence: TGTGCCAGCAGTGGTCCCAATGAGCAGTTCTTC.

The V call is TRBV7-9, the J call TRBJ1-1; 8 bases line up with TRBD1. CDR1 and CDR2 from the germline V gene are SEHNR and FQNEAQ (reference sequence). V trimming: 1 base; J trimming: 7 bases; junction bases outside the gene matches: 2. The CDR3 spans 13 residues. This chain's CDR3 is CASSLVGQVEAFF. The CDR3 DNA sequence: TGTGCCAGCAGCTTAGTGGGACAGGTTGAAGCTTTCTTT.

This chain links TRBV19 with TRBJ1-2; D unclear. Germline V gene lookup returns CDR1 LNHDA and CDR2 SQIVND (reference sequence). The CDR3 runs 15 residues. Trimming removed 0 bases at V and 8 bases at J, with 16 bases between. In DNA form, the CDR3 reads TGTGCCAGTAGTATAGACTACATGTCCCCCGGAGGCTACACCTTC. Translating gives CASSIDYMSPGGYTF.

CDR3 protein: CASSLGPGSGNTIYF. The DNA for the CDR3 is TGCGCCAGCAGCCTGGGGCCCGGCTCTGGAAACACCATATATTTT. The rearrangement uses TRBV4-1 and TRBJ1-3; maybe TRBD1 (5 bases). The ends were cut back, 4 bases at V and 0 bases at J, with 10 bases in the middle. The V gene's germline CDR1 is MGHRA and CDR2 YSYEKL. The length of the CDR3 is 15 residues.

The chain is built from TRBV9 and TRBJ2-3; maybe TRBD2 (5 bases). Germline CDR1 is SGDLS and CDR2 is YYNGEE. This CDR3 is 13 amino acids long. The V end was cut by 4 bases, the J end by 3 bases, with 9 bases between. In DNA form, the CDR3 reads TGTGCCAGCAGCTTCGGCGGGACAGATACGCAGTATTTT. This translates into CASSFGGTDTQYF.

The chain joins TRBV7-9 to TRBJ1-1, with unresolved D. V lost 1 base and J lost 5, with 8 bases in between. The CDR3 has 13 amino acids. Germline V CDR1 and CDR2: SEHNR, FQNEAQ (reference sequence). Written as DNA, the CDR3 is TGTGCCAGCAGCTTAGTGGGAGCAACTGAAGCTTTCTTT. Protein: CASSLVGATEAFF.

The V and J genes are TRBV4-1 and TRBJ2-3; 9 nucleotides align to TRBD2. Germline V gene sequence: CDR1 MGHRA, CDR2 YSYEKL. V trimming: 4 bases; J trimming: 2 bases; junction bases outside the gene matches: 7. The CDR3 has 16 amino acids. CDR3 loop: CASSLTERGVTDTQYF. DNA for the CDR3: TGCGCCAGCAGCCTCACCGAGCGGGGGGTCACAGATACGCAGTATTTT.

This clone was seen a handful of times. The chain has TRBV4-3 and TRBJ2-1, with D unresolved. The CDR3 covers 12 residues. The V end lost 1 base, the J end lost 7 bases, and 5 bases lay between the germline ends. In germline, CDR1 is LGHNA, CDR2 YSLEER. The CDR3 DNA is TGCGCCAGCAGCCAAGCCGGGAATGAGCAGTTCTTC. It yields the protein CASSQAGNEQFF.

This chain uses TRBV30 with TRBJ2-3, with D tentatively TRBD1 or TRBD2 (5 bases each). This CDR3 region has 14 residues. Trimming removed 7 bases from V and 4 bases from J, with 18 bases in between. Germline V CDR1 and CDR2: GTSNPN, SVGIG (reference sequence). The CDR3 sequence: CALIAGEGSDTQYF. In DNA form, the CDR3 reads TGTGCCTTAATCGCGGGCGAGGGGTCAGATACGCAGTATTTT.

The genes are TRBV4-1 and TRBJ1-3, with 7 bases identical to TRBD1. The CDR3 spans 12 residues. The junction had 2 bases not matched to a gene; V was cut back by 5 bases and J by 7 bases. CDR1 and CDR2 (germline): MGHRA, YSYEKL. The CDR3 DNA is TGCGCCAGCAGCGGGGGACAGAACACCATATATTTT. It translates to CASSGGQNTIYF.

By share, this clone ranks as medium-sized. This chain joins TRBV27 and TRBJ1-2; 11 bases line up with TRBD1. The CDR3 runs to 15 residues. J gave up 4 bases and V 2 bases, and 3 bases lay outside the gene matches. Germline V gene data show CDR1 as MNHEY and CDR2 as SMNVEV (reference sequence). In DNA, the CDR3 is TGTGCCAGCAGTTTAAAAGGGACAGGGGGCTATGGCTACACCTTC. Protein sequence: CASSLKGTGGYGYTF.

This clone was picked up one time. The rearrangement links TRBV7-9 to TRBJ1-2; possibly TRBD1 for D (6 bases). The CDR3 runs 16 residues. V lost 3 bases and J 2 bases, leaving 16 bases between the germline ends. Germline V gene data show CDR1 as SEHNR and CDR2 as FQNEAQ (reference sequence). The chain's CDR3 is CASSLVGQYVNYGYTF. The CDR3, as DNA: TGTGCCAGCAGCTTGGTTGGACAGTACGTAAACTATGGCTACACCTTC.

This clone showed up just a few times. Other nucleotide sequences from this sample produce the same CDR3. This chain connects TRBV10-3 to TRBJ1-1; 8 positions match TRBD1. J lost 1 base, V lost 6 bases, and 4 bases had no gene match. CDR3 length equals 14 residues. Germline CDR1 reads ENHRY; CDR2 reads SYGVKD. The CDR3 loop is CAISSGQGNTEAFF. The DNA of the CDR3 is TGTGCCATCAGCAGCGGACAGGGGAACACTGAAGCTTTCTTT.

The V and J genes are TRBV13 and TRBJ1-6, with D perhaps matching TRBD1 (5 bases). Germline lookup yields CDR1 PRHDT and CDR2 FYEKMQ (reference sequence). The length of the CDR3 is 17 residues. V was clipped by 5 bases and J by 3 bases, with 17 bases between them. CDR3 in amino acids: CASSTKGSGVYNSPLHF. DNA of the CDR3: TGTGCCAGCAGCACAAAAGGATCGGGGGTCTATAATTCACCCCTCCACTTT.

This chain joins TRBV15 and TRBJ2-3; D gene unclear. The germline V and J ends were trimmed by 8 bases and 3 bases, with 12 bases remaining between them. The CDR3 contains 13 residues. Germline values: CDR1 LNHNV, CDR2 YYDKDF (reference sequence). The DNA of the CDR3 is TGTGCCACCCGAGAGGCAATGACAGATACGCAGTATTTT. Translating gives CATREAMTDTQYF.

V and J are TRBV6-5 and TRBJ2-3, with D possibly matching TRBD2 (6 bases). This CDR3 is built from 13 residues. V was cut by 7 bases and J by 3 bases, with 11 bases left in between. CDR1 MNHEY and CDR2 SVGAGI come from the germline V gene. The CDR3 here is CASNPGETDTQYF. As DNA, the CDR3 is TGTGCCAGCAATCCGGGGGAGACAGATACGCAGTATTTT.

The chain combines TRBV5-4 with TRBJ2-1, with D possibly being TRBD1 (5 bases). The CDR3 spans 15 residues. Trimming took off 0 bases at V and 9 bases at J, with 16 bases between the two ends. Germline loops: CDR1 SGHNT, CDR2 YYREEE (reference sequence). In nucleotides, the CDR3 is TGTGCCAGCAGCTTGGAGGACATCAAATCAGCTGAGCAGTTCTTC. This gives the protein CASSLEDIKSAEQFF. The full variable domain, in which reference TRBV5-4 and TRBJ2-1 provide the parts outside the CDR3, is ETGVTQSPTHLIKTRGQQVTLRCSSQSGHNTVSWYQQALGQGPQFIFQYYREEENGRGNFPPRFSGLQFPNYSSELNVNALELDDSALYLCASSLEDIKSAEQFFGPGTRLTVL.